These T cell receptor beta chains were read from a single sample in a study of control samples from healthy donors and cancer patients. Data came from immunoSEQ multiplex PCR; TCRdb stores just in-frame clones and leaves some out. Here the sample spans roughly 86,000 clones, roughly nine tenths being singletons. The sample was blood. These receptors were taken from a man aged 30 to 45 in good health. Each CDR3 is given with its conserved first and last residue. Each record gives: J gene, V gene, CDR3 protein.

j_gene: TRBJ2-5; v_gene: TRBV7-9; CDR3aa: CASSLRRGQETQYF
j_gene: TRBJ2-5; v_gene: TRBV3-1/TRBV3-2; CDR3aa: CASSQDEFRGGIQYF
j_gene: TRBJ2-7; v_gene: TRBV2; CDR3aa: CASPPRQGALKFYEQYF
j_gene: TRBJ1-5; v_gene: TRBV6-5; CDR3aa: CASRVTGNQPQHF
j_gene: TRBJ2-5; v_gene: TRBV5-1; CDR3aa: CASSFGQETQYF
j_gene: TRBJ2-1; v_gene: TRBV7-3; CDR3aa: CASSFGNEQFF
j_gene: TRBJ2-1; v_gene: TRBV7-2; CDR3aa: CASSSSLAANEQFF
j_gene: TRBJ2-1; v_gene: TRBV2; CDR3aa: CASTLEGLAGGNEQFF
j_gene: TRBJ1-1; v_gene: TRBV7-8; CDR3aa: CASSSTRNTEAFF
j_gene: TRBJ1-2; v_gene: TRBV28; CDR3aa: CASSLGQGAYGYTF
j_gene: TRBJ2-7; v_gene: TRBV5-1; CDR3aa: CASSRYGTGRTEQYF
j_gene: TRBJ2-3; v_gene: TRBV5-1; CDR3aa: CASSDTDTQYF
j_gene: TRBJ1-1; v_gene: TRBV19; CDR3aa: CASSMTGGTEAFF
j_gene: TRBJ2-7; v_gene: TRBV9; CDR3aa: CASSVGEGEQYF
j_gene: TRBJ2-2; v_gene: TRBV9; CDR3aa: CASSPQTGSNGELFF
j_gene: TRBJ1-4; v_gene: TRBV9; CDR3aa: CASSVDMGVRGGEKLFF
j_gene: TRBJ2-1; v_gene: TRBV5-4; CDR3aa: CASRFSGSSYNEQFF
j_gene: TRBJ2-3; v_gene: TRBV25-1; CDR3aa: CASSGAQGTDTQYF
j_gene: TRBJ2-1; v_gene: TRBV10-3; CDR3aa: CAISLAGGTSGYNEQFF
j_gene: TRBJ2-5; v_gene: TRBV28; CDR3aa: CASSLARGGETQYF
j_gene: TRBJ2-3; v_gene: TRBV27; CDR3aa: CASSPYRDSLNTDTQYF
j_gene: TRBJ2-1; v_gene: TRBV21-1; CDR3aa: CASIHNPGHRGVNEQFF
j_gene: TRBJ2-3; v_gene: TRBV2; CDR3aa: CAGGGGRGVNTQYF
j_gene: TRBJ2-5; v_gene: TRBV7-3; CDR3aa: CASSPGQTGGLKTQYF
j_gene: TRBJ1-5; v_gene: TRBV4-2; CDR3aa: CASSQDAGGFQPQHF
j_gene: TRBJ1-2; v_gene: TRBV6-6; CDR3aa: CAGRGSDYGYTF
j_gene: TRBJ1-1; v_gene: TRBV5-1; CDR3aa: CASSAGQSGGTEAFF
j_gene: TRBJ2-2; v_gene: TRBV2; CDR3aa: CASSDEQANTGELFF